This note documents a single T cell receptor (beta chain) sequence. The sample holds a few counts of this clone. Its antigen specificity is not known. It has no much larger one-base neighbor in the sample; base qualities were not kept. This CDR3 is also generated by other DNA sequences in the sample. The entry originates in a study of T cell responses to AZD1222 COVID-19 vaccine (dated by TCRdb to the early 2020s). Looking at the study overall: AZD1222 recipients whose second dose came at about 4 weeks and those whose second dose came at about 12 weeks were combined into one group, since spike-specific TCR depth and breadth did not differ between the two schedules. A total of 230 to 250 trial participants underwent TCR sequencing, of whom 207 had received two doses of AZD1222 and some 25 had received two doses of the MenACWY control vaccine. Trial participants were enrolled into age subgroups of 18-55, 56-69 and 70-plus years, which contained about 150, 27 and 61 TCR-sequenced participants, respectively.

The CDR3 regions of human TCRbeta chains were subjected to immunosequencing. On the authors' methods: TCRs in the repertoires were matched against a reference library of SARS-CoV-2-specific TCRs that had been generated with the MIRA antigen-specificity platform. Breadth was defined as the fraction of unique TCRs that were SARS-CoV-2-associated, and depth was defined as the fraction of total T cells that were SARS-CoV-2-associated. Using the MIRA data, each spike-specific TCR was assigned both to the spike region to which the TCR was reactive and to a CD4 or CD8 class. Log10-transformed breadth and depth values were compared by one-way ANOVA with Sidak's multiple comparisons tests. TCRdb provides this immuneACCESS table in a form limited to in-frame rearrangements. Some clones are lacking; in checked studies, under half of them reflect an unresolved V gene, and why the rest are absent is not known. V and J calls and clone size come straight from that table; D and trimming were deduced from the DNA. In this sample the table shows about 120,000 clones, 80% to 90% of which occur a single time. The biggest ten clones account for approximately 8.5% of the sample.

Relative to germline, V is 7 bases shorter and J is 4 bases shorter, with 8 bases between their ends. Inclusive of the bounding cysteine and phenylalanine, the CDR3 is 12 residues long. The DNA shown is the 36-base CDR3, in frame from base 1. The germline V gene encodes CDR1 MDHEN and CDR2 SYDVKM. Overall study results and their limits: A significant rise in spike-specific TCR breadth and depth was observed after two AZD1222 doses relative to day 0 and relative to MenACWY recipients. Conclusions about previously exposed vaccinees were limited because only six AZD1222 recipients were SARS-CoV-2 seropositive at baseline. The vaccine-associated CD4 TCRs covered the entire spike protein, and the dominant responses fell in regions 160-218 and 743-854. No day 14 peak-response samples were available, so repertoires were characterized only after the peak T cell response. Epitopes outside the regions mutated in the B.1.351 and B.1.1.7 variants were reportedly recognized by nearly half of the unique spike-specific TCRs. Participants were mostly white British, with more females than males. The authors suggested clonal diversity may have been underestimated. In the small 56-69-year group, the increase in depth fell short of significance, most likely because of low power.

Sample time point, as interpreted from the label and publication: baseline before first vaccination. The vaccinee samples were drawn from two UK trials, COV001 and COV002, one of which was a single-blind randomized controlled phase 2/3 trial testing AZD1222 (ChAdOx1 nCoV-19) in healthy adults. For TCRbeta chain sequencing, PBMC samples from trial participants were taken at day 0 and at day 28 after the second dose. The material was peripheral blood, obtained on day 0 of AZD1222 vaccination. The rearranged chain carries TRBV28 and TRBJ1-5, with a weak D call of TRBD1 (5 bases match). This sequence was found in an adult in good health. In nucleotide form, the sequence is TGTGCCAGCATTGGGGGGAATCAGCCCCAGCATTTT. Its product reads: CASIGGNQPQHF.